This T cell receptor (beta chain) came from a study of cytomegalovirus exposure and HLA in healthy donors. Looking at the study overall: In an earlier analysis, 95 million to 130 million unique TCR beta sequences were found from approximately 170 million T cells.

PCR employed 60 Vbeta and 13 Jbeta primers. Sequenced by immunoSEQ multiplex PCR; TCRdb stores in-frame clones only, minus some. The sample table sets out 68,000 or so clones. Points from the study as a whole: The classifier was said to identify cytomegalovirus status with high specificity and sensitivity. A few CMV-associated chains were confirmed in vitro to be specific for CMV antigens.

Remarks on this clone: Its antigen is not known.

The ends were cut back, 0 bases at V and 0 bases at J, with 8 bases in the middle. Germline loops: CDR1 MGHRA, CDR2 YSYEKL. The CDR3 length is 15 residues. The source of this sequence is a female donor in good health and CMV-seropositive. V usage is TRBV4-1 and J usage is TRBJ1-2; D unresolved. The sequenced sample consisted of PBMCs. The CDR3 loop is CASSQDVASNYGYTF. CDR3 DNA sequence: TGCGCCAGCAGCCAAGATGTGGCCTCTAACTATGGCTACACCTTC.